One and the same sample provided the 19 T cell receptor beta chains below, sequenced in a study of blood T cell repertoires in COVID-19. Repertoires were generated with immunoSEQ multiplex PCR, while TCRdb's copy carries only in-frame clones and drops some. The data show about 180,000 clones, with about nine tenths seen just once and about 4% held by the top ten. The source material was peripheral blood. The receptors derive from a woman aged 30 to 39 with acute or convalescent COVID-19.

Written as DNA, the CDR3 is TGTGCCTGGAGTGGCACTAATAGCAATCAGCCCCAGCATTTT. Protein product: CAWSGTNSNQPQHF. The rearrangement links TRBV30 to TRBJ1-5; D remains ambiguous. Deletions cut 1 base from V and 0 bases from J, with 7 bases between. Germline V gene lookup returns CDR1 GTSNPN and CDR2 SVGIG (reference sequence). CDR3 length: 14 residues.

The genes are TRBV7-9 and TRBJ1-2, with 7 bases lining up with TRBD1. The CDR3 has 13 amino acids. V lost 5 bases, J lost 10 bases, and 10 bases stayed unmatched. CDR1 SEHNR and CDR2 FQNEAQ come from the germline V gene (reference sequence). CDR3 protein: CASSPLTGAIYTF. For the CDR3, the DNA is TGTGCCAGCAGCCCCCTAACAGGGGCGATCTACACCTTC.

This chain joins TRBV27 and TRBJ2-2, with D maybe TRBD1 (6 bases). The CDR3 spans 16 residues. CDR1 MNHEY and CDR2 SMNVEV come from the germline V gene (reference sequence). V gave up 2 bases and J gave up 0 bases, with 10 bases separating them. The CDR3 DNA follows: TGTGCCAGCAGTTTACTCTCAGGGGCGAACACCGGGGAGCTGTTTTTT. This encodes CASSLLSGANTGELFF.

CDR3 in amino acids: CASSLAPSLRGNTIYF. The CDR3 DNA reads TGCGCCAGCAGCTTGGCTCCCAGCTTGAGGGGAAACACCATATATTTT. The rearrangement joins TRBV5-1 to TRBJ1-3; no definite D call. This CDR3 has 16 amino acids. The V gene lost 0 bases and the J gene lost 4 bases, with 14 bases spanning the gap. The germline gives CDR1 SGHRS, CDR2 YFSETQ.

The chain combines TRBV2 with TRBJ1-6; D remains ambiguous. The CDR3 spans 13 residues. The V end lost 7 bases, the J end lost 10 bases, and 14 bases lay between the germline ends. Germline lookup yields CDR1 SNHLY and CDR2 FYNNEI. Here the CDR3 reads CASMEVVESPLHF. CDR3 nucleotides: TGTGCCAGCATGGAGGTAGTGGAATCACCCCTCCACTTT.

The CDR3 protein is CASSPQGFNTEAFF. CDR3 DNA sequence: TGTGCCAGCAGTCCACAGGGCTTTAACACTGAAGCTTTCTTT. This rearrangement joins TRBV11-3 to TRBJ1-1; the D gene is possibly TRBD1 (6 bases). Trimming took off 6 bases at V and 2 bases at J, with 13 bases between the two ends. CDR3 length equals 14 residues. Germline V gene lookup returns CDR1 SGHNT and CDR2 YENEEA.

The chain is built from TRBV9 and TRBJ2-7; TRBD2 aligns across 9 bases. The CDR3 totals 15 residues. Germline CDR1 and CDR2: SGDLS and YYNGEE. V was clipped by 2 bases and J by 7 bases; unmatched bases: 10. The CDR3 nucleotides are TGTGCCAGCAGCGTGGGACTAGCCGGGCCTGGGGAGCAGTACTTC. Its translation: CASSVGLAGPGEQYF. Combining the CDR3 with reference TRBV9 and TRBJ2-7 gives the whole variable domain DSGVTQTPKHLITATGQRVTLRCSPRSGDLSVYWYQQSLDQGLQFLIQYYNGEERAKGNILERFSAQQFPDLHSELNLSSLELGDSALYFCASSVGLAGPGEQYFGPGTRLTVT.

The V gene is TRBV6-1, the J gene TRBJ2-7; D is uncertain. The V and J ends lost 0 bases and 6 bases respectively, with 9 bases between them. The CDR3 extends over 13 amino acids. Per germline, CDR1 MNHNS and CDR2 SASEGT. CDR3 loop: CASSEAGWSEQYF. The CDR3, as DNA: TGTGCCAGCAGTGAAGCTGGGTGGAGCGAGCAGTACTTC.

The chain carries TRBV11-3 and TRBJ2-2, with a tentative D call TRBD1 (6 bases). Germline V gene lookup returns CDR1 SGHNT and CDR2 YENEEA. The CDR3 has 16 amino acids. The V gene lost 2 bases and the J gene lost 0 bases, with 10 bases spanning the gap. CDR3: CASSLLRTANTGELFF. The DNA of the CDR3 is TGTGCCAGCAGCTTACTACGGACAGCGAACACCGGGGAGCTGTTTTTT.

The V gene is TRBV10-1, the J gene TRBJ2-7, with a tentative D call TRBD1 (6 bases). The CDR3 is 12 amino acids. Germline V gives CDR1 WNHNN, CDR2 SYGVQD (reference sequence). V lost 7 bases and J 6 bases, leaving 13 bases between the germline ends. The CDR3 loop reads CASTGDLGEQYF. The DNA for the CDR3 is TGCGCCAGCACAGGGGATCTCGGCGAGCAGTACTTC.

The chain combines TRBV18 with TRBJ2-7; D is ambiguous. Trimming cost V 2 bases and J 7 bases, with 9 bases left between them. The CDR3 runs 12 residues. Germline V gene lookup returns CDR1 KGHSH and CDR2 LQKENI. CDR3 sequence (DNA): TGTGCCAGCTCACCAGATTCGAGGGAGCAGTACTTC. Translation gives CASSPDSREQYF.

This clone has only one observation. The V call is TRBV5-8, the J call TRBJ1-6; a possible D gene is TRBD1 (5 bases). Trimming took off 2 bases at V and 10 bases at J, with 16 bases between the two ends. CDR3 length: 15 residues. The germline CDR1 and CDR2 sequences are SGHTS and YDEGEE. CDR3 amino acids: CASSLARGDESPLHF. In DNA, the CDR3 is TGTGCCAGCAGCTTAGCACGGGGGGACGAATCACCCCTCCACTTT.

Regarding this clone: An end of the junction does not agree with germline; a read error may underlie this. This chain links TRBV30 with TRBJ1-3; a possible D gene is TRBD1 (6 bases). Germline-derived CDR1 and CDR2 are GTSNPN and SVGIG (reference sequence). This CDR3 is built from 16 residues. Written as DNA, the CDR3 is TGTGTCTGGAGTGTGTCTCTTACGGACGTGACAGGCACCATATATTTT. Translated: CVWSVSLTDVTGTIYF. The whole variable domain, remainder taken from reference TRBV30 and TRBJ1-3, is SQTIHQWPATLVQPVGSPLSLECTVEGTSNPNLYWYRQAAGRGLQLLFYSVGIGQISSEVPQNLSASRPQDRQFILSSKKLLLSDSGFYLCVWSVSLTDVTGTIYFGEGSWLTVV.

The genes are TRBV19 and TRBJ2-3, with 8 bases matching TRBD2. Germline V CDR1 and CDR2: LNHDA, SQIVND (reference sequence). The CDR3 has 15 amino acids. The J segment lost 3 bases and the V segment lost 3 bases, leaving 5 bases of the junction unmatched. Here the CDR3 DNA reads TGTGCCAGTAGTATTGACGGGGGGGCGACAGATACGCAGTATTTT. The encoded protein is CASSIDGGATDTQYF.

CDR3 coding DNA: TGTGCCAGCAGTTCACTTGGCAGGGGGCGGGAGACCCAGTACTTC. Translating gives CASSSLGRGRETQYF. V and J are TRBV28 and TRBJ2-5; 8 bases agree with TRBD1. V was clipped by 4 bases and J by 5 bases; unmatched bases: 9. The CDR3 length is 15 residues. Looked up from germline, CDR1 is MDHEN and CDR2 is SYDVKM.

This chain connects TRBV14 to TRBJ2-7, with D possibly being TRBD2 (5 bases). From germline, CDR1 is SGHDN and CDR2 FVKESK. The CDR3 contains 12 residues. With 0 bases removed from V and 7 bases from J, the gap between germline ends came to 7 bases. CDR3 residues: CASSQDTSEQYF. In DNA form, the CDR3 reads TGTGCCAGCAGCCAAGACACTAGTGAGCAGTACTTC.

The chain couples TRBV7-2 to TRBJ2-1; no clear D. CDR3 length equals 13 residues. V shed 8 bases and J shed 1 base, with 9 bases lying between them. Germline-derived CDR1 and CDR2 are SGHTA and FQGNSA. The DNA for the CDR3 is TGTGCCAGCGGGCCCAGGTCCTACAATGAGCAGTTCTTC. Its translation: CASGPRSYNEQFF.

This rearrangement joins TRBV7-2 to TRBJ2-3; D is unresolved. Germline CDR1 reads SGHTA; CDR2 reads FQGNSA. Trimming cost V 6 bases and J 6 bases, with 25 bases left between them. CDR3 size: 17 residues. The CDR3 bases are TGTGCCAGCAGTTCAGCCCGACGACAACTTATTTTGGATACGCAGTATTTT. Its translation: CASSSARRQLILDTQYF.

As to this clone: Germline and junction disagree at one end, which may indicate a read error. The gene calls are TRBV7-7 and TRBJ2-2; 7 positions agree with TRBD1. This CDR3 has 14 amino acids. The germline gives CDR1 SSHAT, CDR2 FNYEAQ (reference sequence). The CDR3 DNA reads TGTGCTAGCAGCTGGGACAGAAACACCGGGGAGCTGTTTTTT. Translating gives CASSWDRNTGELFF.